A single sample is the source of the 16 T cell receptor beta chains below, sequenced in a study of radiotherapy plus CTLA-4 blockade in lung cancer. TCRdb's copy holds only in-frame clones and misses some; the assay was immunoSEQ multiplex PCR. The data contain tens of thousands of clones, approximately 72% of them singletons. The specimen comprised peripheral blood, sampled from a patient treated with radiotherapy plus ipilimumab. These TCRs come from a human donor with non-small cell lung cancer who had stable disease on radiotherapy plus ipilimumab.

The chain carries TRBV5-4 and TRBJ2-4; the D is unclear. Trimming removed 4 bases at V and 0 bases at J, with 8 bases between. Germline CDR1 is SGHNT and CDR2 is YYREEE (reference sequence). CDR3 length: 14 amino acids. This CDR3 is CASSLSIAKNIQYF. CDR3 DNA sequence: TGTGCCAGCAGCCTCAGTATAGCCAAAAACATTCAGTACTTC.

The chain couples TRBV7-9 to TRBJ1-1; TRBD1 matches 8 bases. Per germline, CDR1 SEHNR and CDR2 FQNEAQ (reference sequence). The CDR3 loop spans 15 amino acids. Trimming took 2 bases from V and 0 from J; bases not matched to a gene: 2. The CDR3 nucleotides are TGTGCCAGCAGCTTACAGGGGGCAATGAACACTGAAGCTTTCTTT. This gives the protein CASSLQGAMNTEAFF.

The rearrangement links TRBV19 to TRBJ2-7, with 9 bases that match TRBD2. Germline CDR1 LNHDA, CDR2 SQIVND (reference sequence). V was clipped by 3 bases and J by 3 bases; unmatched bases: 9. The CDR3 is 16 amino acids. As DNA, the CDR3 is TGTGCCAGTAGTATTGGCGGGGGGGGCACCCTCTACGAGCAGTACTTC. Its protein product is CASSIGGGGTLYEQYF.

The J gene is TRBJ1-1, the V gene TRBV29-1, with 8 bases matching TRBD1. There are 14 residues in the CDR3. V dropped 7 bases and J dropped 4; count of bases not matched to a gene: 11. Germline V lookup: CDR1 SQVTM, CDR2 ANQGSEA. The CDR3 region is CSARRTGGVTEAFF. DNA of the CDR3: TGCAGCGCCCGACGAACAGGGGGAGTCACTGAAGCTTTCTTT.

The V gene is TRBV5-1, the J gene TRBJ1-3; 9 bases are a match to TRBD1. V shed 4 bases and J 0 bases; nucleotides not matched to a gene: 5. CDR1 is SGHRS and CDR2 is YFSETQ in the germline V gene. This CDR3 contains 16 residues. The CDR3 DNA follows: TGCGCCAGCAGCAGAGAGGACAGGGGCTCTGGAAACACCATATATTTT. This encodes CASSREDRGSGNTIYF.

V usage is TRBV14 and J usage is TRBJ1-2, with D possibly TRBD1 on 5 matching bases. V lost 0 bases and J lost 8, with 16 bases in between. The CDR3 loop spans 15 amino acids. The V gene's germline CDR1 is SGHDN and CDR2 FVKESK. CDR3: CASSQDQQGARGYTF. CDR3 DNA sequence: TGTGCCAGCAGCCAAGATCAGCAAGGGGCGCGAGGCTACACCTTC.

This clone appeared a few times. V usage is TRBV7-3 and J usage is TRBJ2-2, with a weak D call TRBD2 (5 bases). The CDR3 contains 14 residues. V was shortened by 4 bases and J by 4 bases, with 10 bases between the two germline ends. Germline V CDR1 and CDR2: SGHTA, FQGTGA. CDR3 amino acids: CASSSTDSTGELFF. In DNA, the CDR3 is TGTGCCAGCAGCTCGACGGACTCCACCGGGGAGCTGTTTTTT.

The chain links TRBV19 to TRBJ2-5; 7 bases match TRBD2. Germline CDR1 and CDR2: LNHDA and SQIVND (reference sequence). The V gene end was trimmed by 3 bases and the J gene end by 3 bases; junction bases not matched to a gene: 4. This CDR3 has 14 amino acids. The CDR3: CASSIGGIEETQYF. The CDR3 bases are TGTGCCAGTAGTATCGGGGGGATCGAAGAGACCCAGTACTTC. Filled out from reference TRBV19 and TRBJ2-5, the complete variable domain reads DGGITQSPKYLFRKEGQNVTLSCEQNLNHDAMYWYRQDPGQGLRLIYYSQIVNDFQKGDIAEGYSVSREKKESFPLTVTSAQKNPTAFYLCASSIGGIEETQYFGPGTRLLVL.

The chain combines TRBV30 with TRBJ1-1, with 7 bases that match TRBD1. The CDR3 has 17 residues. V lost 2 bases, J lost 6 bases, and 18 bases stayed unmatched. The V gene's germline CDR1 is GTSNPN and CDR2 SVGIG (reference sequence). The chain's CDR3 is CAWSPRGTDSFRAEAFF. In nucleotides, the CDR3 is TGTGCCTGGAGTCCAAGGGGGACAGACTCCTTTCGGGCTGAAGCTTTCTTT. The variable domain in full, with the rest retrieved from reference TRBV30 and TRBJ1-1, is SQTIHQWPATLVQPVGSPLSLECTVEGTSNPNLYWYRQAAGRGLQLLFYSVGIGQISSEVPQNLSASRPQDRQFILSSKKLLLSDSGFYLCAWSPRGTDSFRAEAFFGQGTRLTVV.

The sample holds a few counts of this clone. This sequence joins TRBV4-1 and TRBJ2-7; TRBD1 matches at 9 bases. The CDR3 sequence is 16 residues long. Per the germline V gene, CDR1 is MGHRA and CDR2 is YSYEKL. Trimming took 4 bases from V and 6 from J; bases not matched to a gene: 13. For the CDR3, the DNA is TGCGCCAGCAGCCCCCCAAGCGGGACAGGGACGGGCGAGCAGTACTTC. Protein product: CASSPPSGTGTGEQYF.

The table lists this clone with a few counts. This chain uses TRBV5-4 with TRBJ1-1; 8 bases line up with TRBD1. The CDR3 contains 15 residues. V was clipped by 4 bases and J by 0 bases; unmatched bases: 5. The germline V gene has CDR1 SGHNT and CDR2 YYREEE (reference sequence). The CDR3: CASSTRTGMNTEAFF. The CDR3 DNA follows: TGTGCCAGCAGCACCCGGACAGGGATGAACACTGAAGCTTTCTTT. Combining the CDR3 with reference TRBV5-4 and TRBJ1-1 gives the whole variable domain ETGVTQSPTHLIKTRGQQVTLRCSSQSGHNTVSWYQQALGQGPQFIFQYYREEENGRGNFPPRFSGLQFPNYSSELNVNALELDDSALYLCASSTRTGMNTEAFFGQGTRLTVV.

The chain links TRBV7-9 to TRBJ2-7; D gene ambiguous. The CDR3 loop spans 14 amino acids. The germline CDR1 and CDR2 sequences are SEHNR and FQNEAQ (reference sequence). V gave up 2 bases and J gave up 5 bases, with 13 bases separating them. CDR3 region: CASSLFAVGDEQYF. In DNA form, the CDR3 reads TGTGCCAGCAGCTTATTTGCGGTTGGCGACGAGCAGTACTTC.

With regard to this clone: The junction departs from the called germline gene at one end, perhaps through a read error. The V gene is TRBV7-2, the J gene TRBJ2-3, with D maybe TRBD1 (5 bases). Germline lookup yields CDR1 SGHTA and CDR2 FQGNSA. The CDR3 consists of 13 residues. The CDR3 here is CAGSEQGTDTQYF. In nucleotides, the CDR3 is TGTGCCGGCAGCGAACAGGGCACAGATACGCAGTATTTT.

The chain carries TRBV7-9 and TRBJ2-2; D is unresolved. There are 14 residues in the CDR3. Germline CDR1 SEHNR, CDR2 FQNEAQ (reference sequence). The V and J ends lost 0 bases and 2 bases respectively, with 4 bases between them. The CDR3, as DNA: TGTGCCAGCAGCTTAGCCAGTAACACCGGGGAGCTGTTTTTT. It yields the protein CASSLASNTGELFF. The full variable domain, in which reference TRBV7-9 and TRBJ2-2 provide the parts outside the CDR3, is DTGVSQNPRHKITKRGQNVTFRCDPISEHNRLYWYRQTLGQGPEFLTYFQNEAQLEKSRLLSDRFSAERPKGSFSTLEIQRTEQGDSAMYLCASSLASNTGELFFGEGSRLTVL.

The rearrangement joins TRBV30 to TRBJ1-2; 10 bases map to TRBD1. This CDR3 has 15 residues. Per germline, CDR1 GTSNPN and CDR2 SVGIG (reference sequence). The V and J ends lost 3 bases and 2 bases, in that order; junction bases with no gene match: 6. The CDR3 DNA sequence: TGTGCCTGGAGGACGCCGGGACAGGGGAACTATGGCTACACCTTC. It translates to CAWRTPGQGNYGYTF.

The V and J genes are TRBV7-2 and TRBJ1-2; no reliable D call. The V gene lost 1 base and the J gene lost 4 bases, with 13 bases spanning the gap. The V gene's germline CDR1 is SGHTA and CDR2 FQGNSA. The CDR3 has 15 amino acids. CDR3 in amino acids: CASSLVAGGGYGYTF. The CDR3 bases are TGTGCCAGCAGCTTAGTAGCGGGTGGTGGCTATGGCTACACCTTC.